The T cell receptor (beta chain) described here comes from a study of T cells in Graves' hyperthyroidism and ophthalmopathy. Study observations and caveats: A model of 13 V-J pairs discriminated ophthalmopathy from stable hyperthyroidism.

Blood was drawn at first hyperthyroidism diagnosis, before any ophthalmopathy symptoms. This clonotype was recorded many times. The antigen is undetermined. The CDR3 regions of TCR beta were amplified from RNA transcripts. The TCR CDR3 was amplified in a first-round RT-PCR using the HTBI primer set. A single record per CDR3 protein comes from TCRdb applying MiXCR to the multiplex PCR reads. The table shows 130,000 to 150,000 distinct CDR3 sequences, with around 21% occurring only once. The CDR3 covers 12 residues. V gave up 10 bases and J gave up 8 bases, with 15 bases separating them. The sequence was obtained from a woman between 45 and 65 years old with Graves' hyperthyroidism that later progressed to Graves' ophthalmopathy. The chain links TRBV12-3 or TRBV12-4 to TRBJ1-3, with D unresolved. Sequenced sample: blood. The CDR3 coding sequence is TGTGCCAACACTGGGAAGCGGGACACCATATATTTT. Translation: CANTGKRDTIYF.